Below are 19 T cell receptor beta chains sequenced from a single sample in a study of CD8+ T cells in alopecia areata. Extracted RNA was reverse transcribed, and the resulting cDNA served as sequencing template. TCRdb's table, derived via immunoSEQ multiplex PCR, lists solely in-frame clones and lacks some. This table has about 210,000 clones, under 75% appearing once. Treatment described: oral pan-JAK inhibitor, 5-10 mg twice daily. This material consisted of CD4+ T cells sorted from blood, taken at week 4, from a patient treated with tofacitinib. All receptors come from a human donor with alopecia areata.

This clone was seen more than once but under ten times. The genes are TRBV10-3 and TRBJ2-5; D uncertain. Germline lookup yields CDR1 ENHRY and CDR2 SYGVKD. V lost 6 bases, J lost 5 bases, and 13 bases lay in between. The CDR3 is 13 amino acids. CDR3 protein: CAIRPTEEETQYF. As DNA, the CDR3 is TGTGCCATCAGACCTACAGAGGAGGAGACCCAGTACTTC.

V is TRBV7-2 and J is TRBJ2-7; tentatively, D is TRBD2 (6 bases). V was trimmed by 6 bases and J by 4 bases, leaving 22 bases between them. Per the germline V gene, CDR1 is SGHTA and CDR2 is FQGNSA. There are 16 residues in the CDR3. CDR3 sequence: CASSLEGSRSAYEQYF. The CDR3 bases are TGTGCCAGCAGTCTGGAGGGGAGCAGGAGCGCTTACGAGCAGTACTTC.

V is TRBV7-2 and J is TRBJ1-2; weak D call: TRBD1 (6 bases). V was pared by 5 bases and J by 14 bases, with 18 bases between. Germline V gene data show CDR1 as SGHTA and CDR2 as FQGNSA. The CDR3 is 12 amino acids. Here the CDR3 DNA reads TGTGCCAGCAGCCCCGACAGGCGCCCGCCAACCTTC. Translating it yields CASSPDRRPPTF.

V gene TRBV12-5 combines with J gene TRBJ2-1, with 12 bases matching TRBD1. The CDR3 consists of 17 residues. The V and J ends lost 0 bases and 7 bases, in that order; junction bases with no gene match: 7. The germline CDR1 and CDR2 sequences are LGHNT and FRNRAP. The CDR3 region is CASGLVIGTGGENEQFF. The CDR3 DNA follows: TGTGCTAGTGGTTTGGTAATCGGGACAGGGGGCGAGAATGAGCAGTTCTTC.

The rearrangement links TRBV7-2 to TRBJ2-3, with 12 nucleotides matching TRBD1. V lost 1 base and J lost 4; bases outside the gene matches: 9. Germline assignment: CDR1 SGHTA and CDR2 FQGNSA. The CDR3 totals 18 residues. CDR3 in DNA: TGTGCCAGCAGCTTAGGCGTCCCCGGGACAGGGGGCCCAGATACGCAGTATTTT. This gives the protein CASSLGVPGTGGPDTQYF.

This chain joins TRBV5-6 and TRBJ2-1; TRBD2 agrees at 8 bases. Trimming took 5 bases from V and 4 from J; bases not matched to a gene: 5. The CDR3 spans 14 residues. Germline lookup yields CDR1 SGHDT and CDR2 YYEEEE. The CDR3 spells CASRASGRYNEQFF. CDR3 DNA sequence: TGTGCCAGCAGGGCTAGCGGGCGATACAATGAGCAGTTCTTC.

This clone was detected only a few times. This rearrangement joins TRBV30 to TRBJ2-1; D call uncertain. Looked up from germline, CDR1 is GTSNPN and CDR2 is SVGIG (reference sequence). Trimming took off 1 base at V and 8 bases at J, with 12 bases between the two ends. The CDR3 length is 13 residues. CDR3 residues: CAWSGVRGDEQFF. CDR3 nucleotide sequence: TGTGCCTGGAGTGGGGTCCGTGGGGATGAGCAGTTCTTC.

This chain links TRBV27 with TRBJ2-7, with 7 bases identical to TRBD1. The CDR3 is made up of 16 amino acids. With 6 bases clipped from V and 2 bases from J, the junction kept 13 bases outside the gene matches. Germline-derived CDR1 and CDR2 are MNHEY and SMNVEV (reference sequence). DNA of the CDR3: TGTGCCAGCAGCTTAACCCCCGCCACAGGGGCCTACGAGCAGTACTTC. It codes for CASSLTPATGAYEQYF.

This chain joins TRBV5-1 and TRBJ2-3; 10 nucleotides align to TRBD2. The V and J ends lost 5 bases and 2 bases, in that order; junction bases with no gene match: 5. From germline, CDR1 is SGHRS and CDR2 YFSETQ. This CDR3 is built from 15 residues. The CDR3 loop is CASRSGLAATDTQYF. CDR3 sequence (DNA): TGCGCCAGCAGATCCGGACTAGCGGCCACAGATACGCAGTATTTT.

The chain combines TRBV4-3 with TRBJ2-7; 10 positions agree with TRBD2. V lost 5 bases to trimming and J lost 3 bases; unmatched junction nucleotides: 4. CDR1 is LGHNA, CDR2 YSLEER, per germline. The CDR3 sequence is 14 residues long. CDR3 coding DNA: TGCGCCAGCAGCAAAGCGGGGGGGAACTACGAGCAGTACTTC. Its protein product is CASSKAGGNYEQYF.

The chain joins TRBV19 to TRBJ1-2; 7 nucleotides line up with TRBD1. The CDR3 spans 12 residues. Per the germline V gene, CDR1 is LNHDA and CDR2 is SQIVND (reference sequence). Trimming took 9 bases from V and 4 from J; bases not matched to a gene: 5. CDR3 sequence reads: CASRGGSYGYTF. DNA for the CDR3: TGTGCCAGCAGGGGGGGGAGCTATGGCTACACCTTC.

V usage is TRBV30 and J usage is TRBJ2-6; perhaps D is TRBD1 or TRBD2 (5 bases each). This CDR3 has 12 amino acids. The germline V gene has CDR1 GTSNPN and CDR2 SVGIG (reference sequence). Deletions cut 3 bases from V and 15 bases from J, with 15 bases between. The CDR3 DNA is TGTGCCTGGAGCCCCGGGACCGTGGGCCTGACTTTC. As protein: CAWSPGTVGLTF.

This chain joins TRBV25-1 and TRBJ1-3; 8 bases are shared with TRBD1. The CDR3 is 16 amino acids. The germline CDR1 and CDR2 sequences are MGHDK and SYGVNS. J lost 4 bases, V lost 3 bases, and 8 bases had no gene match. CDR3 DNA sequence: TGTGCCAGCAGTGATTGGACAGGGCGAGGAGGAAACACCATATATTTT. Translating gives CASSDWTGRGGNTIYF. Drawing the rest from reference TRBV25-1 and TRBJ1-3, the complete variable domain is EADIYQTPRYLVIGTGKKITLECSQTMGHDKMYWYQQDPGMELHLIHYSYGVNSTEKGDLSSESTVSRIRTEHFPLTLESARPSHTSQYLCASSDWTGRGGNTIYFGEGSWLTVV.

This chain uses TRBV5-1 with TRBJ1-5; 9 nucleotides line up with TRBD1. Germline V gives CDR1 SGHRS, CDR2 YFSETQ. J lost 7 bases, V lost 4 bases, and 6 bases had no gene match. This CDR3 is 14 amino acids long. CDR3 in amino acids: CASSPGTGTQPQHF. Written as DNA, the CDR3 is TGCGCCAGCAGCCCGGGGACAGGGACCCAGCCCCAGCATTTT.

The rearrangement links TRBV9 to TRBJ2-3; D unresolved. The CDR3 is 16 residues long. V lost 4 bases to trimming and J lost 0 bases, with 15 bases between them. The germline V gene encodes CDR1 SGDLS and CDR2 YYNGEE. The CDR3 here is CASSRRSPLSTDTQYF. Written as DNA, the CDR3 is TGTGCCAGCAGCCGCCGGTCCCCTCTGAGCACAGATACGCAGTATTTT.

Notes on this clone: The sample has other DNA sequences that encode this CDR3 too. The V gene is TRBV29-1, the J gene TRBJ2-3; D is possibly TRBD1 (5 bases). CDR3 size: 12 residues. With 6 bases removed from V and 1 base from J, the gap between germline ends came to 8 bases. CDR1 and CDR2 (germline): SQVTM, ANQGSEA. The CDR3 here is CSVATGTDTQYF. CDR3 sequence (DNA): TGCAGCGTAGCGACAGGCACAGATACGCAGTATTTT.

This clone was observed a few times. The rearrangement joins TRBV23-1 to TRBJ1-5; 8 bases agree with TRBD1. TRBV23-1 is an open reading frame whose function is uncertain. The CDR3 runs 18 residues. Unmatched junction bases numbered 10, after V lost 1 base and J lost 2 bases. This chain's CDR3 is CASSQCRTGFSGNQPQHF. In DNA, the CDR3 is TGCGCCAGCAGTCAATGCAGGACAGGGTTTTCGGGCAATCAGCCCCAGCATTTT.

This clone was observed a handful of times. This sequence joins TRBV5-5 and TRBJ1-2, with a possible D match to TRBD1 (6 bases). The CDR3 contains 15 residues. Trimming took 3 bases from V and 4 from J, leaving 16 bases between them. Germline CDR1 is SGHKS and CDR2 is YYEKEE (reference sequence). The CDR3 loop reads CASSSPQGRAYGYTF. In nucleotides, the CDR3 is TGTGCCAGCAGCTCCCCACAGGGTAGAGCCTATGGCTACACCTTC.

This clone occurred a few times. The J gene is TRBJ2-3, the V gene TRBV7-9, with D hard to call. The CDR3 sequence is 15 residues long. The V end lost 5 bases, the J end lost 0 bases, and 12 bases lay between the germline ends. Per the germline V gene, CDR1 is SEHNR and CDR2 is FQNEAQ (reference sequence). This CDR3 reads CASSPVQDSTDTQYF. In DNA, the CDR3 is TGTGCCAGCAGCCCCGTGCAGGATAGCACAGATACGCAGTATTTT.